This T cell receptor beta chain was captured by sequencing in a study of T-cell reconstitution after alpha-beta-depleted transplantation in children. The CDR3 is 16 amino acids. V lost 3 bases, J lost 6 bases, and 8 bases stayed unmatched. Looked up from germline, CDR1 is LGHNA and CDR2 is YNFKEQ. This clonotype has only a few counts. Construction of the TCRbeta library involved unique molecular identifiers. TCRdb re-derived calls from the PCR reads in MiXCR, one entry per CDR3 protein. There are some 350,000 distinct CDR3 sequences in the sample; about a sixth occur only once, and around 41% lies in the top ten.

This clonotype was sampled from a male patient aged 2 to 9 who had a stem cell transplant for acute lymphoblastic leukemia, so the T cells may come from the graft donor. The sample here was PBMCs, mostly from graft donor cells, taken 360 days after TCRalphabeta/CD19-depleted stem cell transplant. The chain carries TRBV4-2 and TRBJ2-1; 10 bases fit TRBD2. CDR3 nucleotides: TGTGCCAGCAGCCACGCCTCTAGCGGGAGTAGCAATGAGCAGTTCTTC. Amino acids: CASSHASSGSSNEQFF.